This T cell receptor (beta chain) appears in the sequencing data of a study of blood T cell dynamics during melanoma immunotherapy. The time point here: week 3, after first cycle of checkpoint inhibitor. Disease control meant complete response, partial response or stable disease at 12 weeks. Patients had no prior systemic cancer treatment, immunosuppressants or other active cancers. Data came from immunoSEQ multiplex PCR; TCRdb stores just in-frame clones and leaves some out. The table lists thousands of clones, 70% to 90% of them singletons. The V gene end was trimmed by 0 bases and the J gene end by 5 bases; junction bases not matched to a gene: 4. Per germline, CDR1 SGHRS and CDR2 YFSETQ. This CDR3 spans 14 amino acids.

This TCR was recovered from a human donor with melanoma. The sample here was blood, taken from a patient treated with checkpoint blockade. The rearrangement links TRBV5-1 to TRBJ1-1; TRBD1 agrees at 7 bases. CDR3 sequence reads: CASSLGEQGTEAFF. In nucleotides, the CDR3 is TGCGCCAGCAGCTTGGGGGAACAGGGGACTGAAGCTTTCTTT.